The 9 T cell receptor beta chains in this list originate from one sample, sequenced in a study of PD-L1 blockade in urothelial cancer. Some clones are missing from TCRdb's copy, which holds only in-frame ones; the method was immunoSEQ multiplex PCR. The sample records fewer than 50,000 clones, 75% to 95% being singletons. The sequencing used PBMCs, collected around atezolizumab (anti-PD-L1) treatment. The receptor set was obtained from a man between 65 and 85 years old with urothelial cancer.

CDR3 sequence reads: CAISDGGRERDTQYF. CDR3 sequence (DNA): TGTGCCATCAGTGATGGTGGGCGGGAGAGAGATACGCAGTATTTT. This chain links TRBV10-3 with TRBJ2-3, with 7 bases aligning to TRBD2. The CDR3 runs 15 residues. The junction had 8 bases not matched to a gene; V was cut back by 3 bases and J by 5 bases. CDR1 is ENHRY, CDR2 SYGVKD, per germline.

The chain has TRBV6-6 and TRBJ2-5, with D tentatively TRBD1 (6 bases). The V and J ends lost 6 bases and 5 bases respectively, with 16 bases between them. The CDR3 extends over 14 amino acids. Per the germline V gene, CDR1 is MNHNY and CDR2 is SVGAGI (reference sequence). CDR3 sequence: CASRATGYRETQYF. As DNA, the CDR3 is TGTGCCAGCAGGGCAACAGGGTATAGGGAGACCCAGTACTTC.

The V and J genes are TRBV7-9 and TRBJ1-3; 8 nucleotides align to TRBD1. J lost 1 base, V lost 5 bases, and 10 bases had no gene match. The CDR3 sequence is 17 residues long. Germline CDR1 is SEHNR and CDR2 is FQNEAQ (reference sequence). In DNA form, the CDR3 reads TGTGCCAGCAGCAAGAAAGGACAGGGACTTTCTGGAAACACCATATATTTT. Its translation: CASSKKGQGLSGNTIYF.

The rearrangement links TRBV2 to TRBJ1-3; weak D call: TRBD1 (6 bases). V lost 6 bases and J lost 0, with 18 bases in between. The length of the CDR3 is 17 residues. CDR1 is SNHLY, CDR2 FYNNEI, per germline. The CDR3 protein is CASSAPHRALSGNTIYF. The CDR3 DNA sequence: TGTGCCAGCAGCGCCCCCCACAGGGCCCTCTCTGGAAACACCATATATTTT.

This rearrangement joins TRBV6-5 to TRBJ2-1, with 9 nucleotides matching TRBD1. Per germline, CDR1 MNHEY and CDR2 SVGAGI. V was clipped by 1 base and J by 12 bases; unmatched bases: 10. The CDR3 has 15 amino acids. The chain's CDR3 is CASSYLGQGPGGQFF. CDR3 in DNA: TGTGCCAGCAGTTACTTGGGACAGGGCCCCGGAGGGCAGTTCTTC.

This sequence joins TRBV5-1 and TRBJ2-7; 9 bases align to TRBD1. V lost 4 bases to trimming and J lost 7 bases; unmatched junction nucleotides: 12. CDR3 size: 15 residues. The germline V gene has CDR1 SGHRS and CDR2 YFSETQ. The CDR3 nucleotides are TGCGCCAGCAGCCCCCCGGACAGGGGAAAGGAGGAGCAGTACTTC. It yields the protein CASSPPDRGKEEQYF.

This rearrangement joins TRBV5-1 to TRBJ2-7, with 8 bases matching TRBD1. Trimming removed 4 bases from V and 1 base from J; junction bases left unmatched: 10. The CDR3 has 16 amino acids. The germline V gene has CDR1 SGHRS and CDR2 YFSETQ. CDR3 nucleotide sequence: TGCGCCAGCAGCCCCGGTCCGGGACAGGTTTCCTACGAGCAGTACTTC. Translating it yields CASSPGPGQVSYEQYF.

The genes are TRBV5-4 and TRBJ2-5; 10 bases agree with TRBD2. The CDR3 is 16 residues long. CDR1 is SGHNT and CDR2 is YYREEE in the germline V gene (reference sequence). V trimming: 3 bases; J trimming: 7 bases; junction bases outside the gene matches: 12. CDR3 bases: TGTGCCAGCAGCTCCCCGGGGAGCGGGAGGGTAGGGACCCAGTACTTC. This sequence encodes CASSSPGSGRVGTQYF.

V is TRBV5-8 and J is TRBJ1-5; unclear D gene. CDR3 length: 14 amino acids. V lost 4 bases, J lost 9 bases, and 17 bases lay in between. Per the germline V gene, CDR1 is SGHTS and CDR2 is YDEGEE. CDR3 sequence: CASSPDPAPGPQHF. In DNA form, the CDR3 reads TGTGCCAGCAGCCCCGACCCAGCTCCGGGGCCCCAGCATTTT.